This T cell receptor beta chain was observed in a study of blood T cell repertoires in COVID-19. Across the study: Sample material is recorded as cDNA or gDNA derived from T cells, B-cell-depleted T cells, or PBMCs.

The CDR3 has 14 residues. V was cut by 4 bases and J by 1 base, with 5 bases left in between. CDR1 and CDR2 from the germline V gene are LGHDT and YNNKEL (reference sequence). The participants were between about 18 and 90 years old and came from 24 US areas. In assigning cohorts, the study relied on participant-reported clinical history. Original handling: Using reference gene primer amplification, nucleated cell counts were estimated. Sequencing was performed with immunoSEQ multiplex PCR; in TCRdb, only in-frame clones are kept and a portion is missing. V and J calls and clone size are copied from that table; D and trimming were computed from the DNA. Counted here are 150,000 to 250,000 clones, 80% to 85% occurring once; the ten biggest clones make up approximately 7.6%.

The sample comprised PBMCs or T cells enriched from blood (not recorded which). The V call is TRBV3-1 (or the pseudogene TRBV3-2), the J call TRBJ2-6; no clear D. The clonotype was recovered from a man between 40 and 49 years old who had recovered from COVID-19. In nucleotides, the CDR3 is TGTGCCAGCAGCCTGAGGTCTGGGGCCAACGTCCTGACTTTC. Its protein product is CASSLRSGANVLTF.